The source of this T cell receptor (beta chain) is a study of cytomegalovirus exposure and HLA in healthy donors. Study outcomes and limitations: High sensitivity and specificity were reportedly achieved when the classifier diagnosed cytomegalovirus status.

The CDR3 extends over 14 amino acids. Germline-derived CDR1 and CDR2 are SGHTA and FQGTGA. Trimming at V came to 8 bases and at J to 9 bases, leaving 8 bases not matched to a gene. The study ran its PCR with 60 Vbeta and 13 Jbeta primers. In the original workflow: Around 11 million of 80 million to 85 million unique TCR beta chains were shared, per a later count. The assay was immunoSEQ multiplex PCR, and TCRdb's table has in-frame clones only and misses some. V and J calls and clone size are as listed in that table; D and trimming were resolved from the DNA. Found here are about 190,000 clones, under 80% of them singletons; the top ten hold 4.5% to 5.5%. This clone appeared a few times. The antigen is not known.

The J gene is TRBJ1-6, the V gene TRBV7-3, with 9 bases matching TRBD1. Material for sequencing was PBMCs. The sequence was collected from a young man in good health and CMV-seropositive. The CDR3 DNA reads TGTGCCAGCGAGGACAGGGGTAAAGGTTCACCCCTCCACTTT. This gives the protein CASEDRGKGSPLHF.